This T cell receptor beta chain was obtained from a study of shared clonotypes between healthy human individuals. Turning to the study itself: Sampling drew on donors who were a couple of women and three men aged 18 to 49. Three plates were used per donor for CD4 naive, three for CD4 memory, two for CD8 naive and one for CD8 memory.

Generated by immunoSEQ multiplex PCR, the TCRdb table keeps only in-frame clones and is missing some. In the table there are approximately 2,300,000 clones, 92% of which are singletons. CDR1 is MDHEN, CDR2 SYDVKM, per germline. V gave up 6 bases and J gave up 4 bases, with 6 bases separating them. The CDR3 consists of 11 residues. Whole-study results and caveats: Shared across several donors were around 5% of the naive CD4 clonotypes.

As regards this clone: Its antigen is not known.

The sample taken for sequencing was naive CD4+ T cells from PBMCs. Subset here: CD45RA+ positively selected. The clonotype was recovered from a man younger than 35 in good health. Some clones in this sample may be carry-over from other donors' samples. V is TRBV28 and J is TRBJ2-5; no clear D gene. CDR3 DNA: TGTGCCAGCAGGGTTGGAGAGACCCAGTACTTC. Its translation is CASRVGETQYF.